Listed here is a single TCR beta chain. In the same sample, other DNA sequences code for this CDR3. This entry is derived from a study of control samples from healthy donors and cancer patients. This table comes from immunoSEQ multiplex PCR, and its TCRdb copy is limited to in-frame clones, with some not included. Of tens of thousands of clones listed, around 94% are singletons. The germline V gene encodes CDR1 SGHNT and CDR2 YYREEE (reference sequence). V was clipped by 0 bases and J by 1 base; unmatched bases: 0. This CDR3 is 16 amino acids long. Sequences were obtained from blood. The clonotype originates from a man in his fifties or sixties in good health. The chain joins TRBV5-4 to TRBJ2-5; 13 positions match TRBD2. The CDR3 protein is CASSLGLAGGQETQYF. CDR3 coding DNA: TGTGCCAGCAGCTTGGGACTAGCGGGAGGCCAAGAGACCCAGTACTTC.